This TCR beta chain is from a study of T cell responses to AZD1222 COVID-19 vaccine. Study-level findings and limits: Among those given AZD1222, only five or six were seropositive at baseline.

Only in-frame clones appear in the TCRdb table, and some are missing; sequencing was by immunoSEQ multiplex PCR. The repertoire holds 150,000 to 200,000 clones, with around 90% as singletons. The V end lost 1 base, the J end lost 0 bases, and 10 bases lay between the germline ends. Germline V gene data show CDR1 as KGHSH and CDR2 as LQKENI. The CDR3 is made up of 15 amino acids. Comments on this clone: No antigen is known for it.

The receptor comes from an adult in good health. The sample consisted of peripheral blood, taken on day 0 of AZD1222 vaccination. The chain is built from TRBV18 and TRBJ2-7, with unresolved D. The CDR3: CASSPRGPPSYEQYF. CDR3 sequence (DNA): TGTGCCAGCTCACCACGGGGTCCACCCTCCTACGAGCAGTACTTC.